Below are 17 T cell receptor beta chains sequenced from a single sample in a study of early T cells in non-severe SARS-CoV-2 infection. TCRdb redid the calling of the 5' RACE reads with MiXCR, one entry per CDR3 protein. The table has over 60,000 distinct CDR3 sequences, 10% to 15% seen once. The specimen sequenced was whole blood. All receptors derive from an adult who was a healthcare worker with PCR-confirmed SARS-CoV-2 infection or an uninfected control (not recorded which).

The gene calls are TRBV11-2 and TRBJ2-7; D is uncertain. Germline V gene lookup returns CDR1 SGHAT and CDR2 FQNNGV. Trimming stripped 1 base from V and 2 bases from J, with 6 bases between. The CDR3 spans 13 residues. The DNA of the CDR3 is TGTGCCAGCAGCTTAGTGTCAGCCTACGAGCAGTACTTC. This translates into CASSLVSAYEQYF.

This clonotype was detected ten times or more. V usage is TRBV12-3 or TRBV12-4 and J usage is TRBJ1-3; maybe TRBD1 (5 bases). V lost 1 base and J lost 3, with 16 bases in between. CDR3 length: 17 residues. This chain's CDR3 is CASSLVPRGRIGNTIYF. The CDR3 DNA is TGTGCCAGCAGTTTAGTGCCAAGGGGCCGAATTGGAAACACCATATATTTT.

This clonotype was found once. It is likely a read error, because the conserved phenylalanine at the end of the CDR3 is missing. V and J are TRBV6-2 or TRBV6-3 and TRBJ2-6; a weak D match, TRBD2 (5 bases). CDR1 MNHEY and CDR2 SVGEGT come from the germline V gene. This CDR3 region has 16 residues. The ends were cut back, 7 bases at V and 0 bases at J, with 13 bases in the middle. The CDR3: CASTHGGSSGANVLTL. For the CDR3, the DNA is TGTGCCAGCACTCACGGCGGGTCCTCTGGGGCCAACGTCCTGACTCTC.

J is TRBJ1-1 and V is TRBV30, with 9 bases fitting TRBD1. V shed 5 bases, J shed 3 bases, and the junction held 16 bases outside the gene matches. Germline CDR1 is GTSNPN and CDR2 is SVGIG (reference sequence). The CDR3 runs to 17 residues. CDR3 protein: CAWVPFWTGEGDTEAFF. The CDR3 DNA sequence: TGTGCCTGGGTCCCCTTCTGGACAGGGGAGGGTGACACTGAAGCTTTCTTT.

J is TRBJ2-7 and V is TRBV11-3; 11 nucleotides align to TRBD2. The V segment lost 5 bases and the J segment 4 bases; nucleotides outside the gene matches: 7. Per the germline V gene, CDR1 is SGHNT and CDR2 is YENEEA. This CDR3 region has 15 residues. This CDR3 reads CASSPLAGGGYEQYF. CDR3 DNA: TGTGCCAGCAGCCCGCTAGCGGGGGGTGGTTACGAGCAGTACTTC.

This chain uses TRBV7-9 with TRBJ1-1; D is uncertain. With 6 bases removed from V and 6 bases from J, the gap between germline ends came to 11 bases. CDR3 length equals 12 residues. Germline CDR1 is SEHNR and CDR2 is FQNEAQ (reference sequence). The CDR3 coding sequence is TGTGCCAGCAGTTCTGGTAGGGCTGAAGCTTTCTTT. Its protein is CASSSGRAEAFF.

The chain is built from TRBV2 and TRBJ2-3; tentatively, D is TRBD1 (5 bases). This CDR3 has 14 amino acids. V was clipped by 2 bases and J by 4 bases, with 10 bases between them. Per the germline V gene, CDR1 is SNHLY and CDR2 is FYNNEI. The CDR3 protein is CASSETQGPDTQYF. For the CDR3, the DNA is TGTGCCAGCAGTGAAACCCAGGGCCCAGATACGCAGTATTTT.

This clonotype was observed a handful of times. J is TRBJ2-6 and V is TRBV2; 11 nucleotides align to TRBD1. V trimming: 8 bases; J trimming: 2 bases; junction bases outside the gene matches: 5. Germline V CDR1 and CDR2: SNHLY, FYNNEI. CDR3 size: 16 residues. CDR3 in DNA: TGTGCCAGCCGTGGGACAGGGGGTCCTGGGGCCAACGTCCTGACTTTC. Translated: CASRGTGGPGANVLTF.

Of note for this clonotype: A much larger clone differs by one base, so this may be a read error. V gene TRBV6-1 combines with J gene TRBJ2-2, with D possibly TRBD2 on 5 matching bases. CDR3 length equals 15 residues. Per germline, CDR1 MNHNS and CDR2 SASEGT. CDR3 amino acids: CASSVVRGVTGEPFF. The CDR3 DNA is TGTGCCAGCAGTGTGGTCCGGGGAGTCACCGGGGAGCCGTTTTTT.

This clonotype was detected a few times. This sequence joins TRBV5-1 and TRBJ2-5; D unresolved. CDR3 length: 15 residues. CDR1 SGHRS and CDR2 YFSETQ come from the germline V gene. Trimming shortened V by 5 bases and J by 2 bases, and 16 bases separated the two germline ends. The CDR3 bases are TGCGCCAGCAGTCGCAACTTGGGTGTTCAAGAGACCCAGTACTTC. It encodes CASSRNLGVQETQYF.

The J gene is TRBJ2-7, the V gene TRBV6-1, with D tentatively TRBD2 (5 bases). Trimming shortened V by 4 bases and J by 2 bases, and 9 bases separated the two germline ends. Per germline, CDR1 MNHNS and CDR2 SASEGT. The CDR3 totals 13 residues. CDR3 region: CASSAAGPYEQYF. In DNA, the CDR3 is TGTGCCAGCAGTGCGGCGGGCCCCTACGAGCAGTACTTC.

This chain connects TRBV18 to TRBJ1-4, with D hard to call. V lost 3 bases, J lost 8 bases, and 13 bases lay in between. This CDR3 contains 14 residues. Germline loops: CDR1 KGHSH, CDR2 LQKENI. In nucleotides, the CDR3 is TGTGCCAGCTCACCGGGGAGAAAAGGGGAAAAACTGTTTTTT. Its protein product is CASSPGRKGEKLFF.

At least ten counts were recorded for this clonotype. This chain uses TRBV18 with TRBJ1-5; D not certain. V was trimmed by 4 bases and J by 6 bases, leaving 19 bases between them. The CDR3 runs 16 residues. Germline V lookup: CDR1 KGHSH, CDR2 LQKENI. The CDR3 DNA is TGTGCCAGCTCACGTGGGCCCGATAAGGCAAGTCAGCCCCAGCATTTT. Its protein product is CASSRGPDKASQPQHF.

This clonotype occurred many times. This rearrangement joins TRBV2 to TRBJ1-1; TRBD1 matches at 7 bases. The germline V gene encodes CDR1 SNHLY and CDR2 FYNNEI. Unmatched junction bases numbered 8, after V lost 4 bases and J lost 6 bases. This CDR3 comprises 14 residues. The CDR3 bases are TGTGCCAGCAGTGTCCGACAGGGAAGTTCTGAAGCTTTCTTT. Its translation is CASSVRQGSSEAFF.

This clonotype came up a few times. The CDR3 coding sequence is TGTGCCAGCAGTTTAAACCTAGGACAGGGGGGCTACACCTTC. Translation gives CASSLNLGQGGYTF. The J gene is TRBJ1-2, the V gene TRBV12-3 or TRBV12-4; 9 positions agree with TRBD1. This CDR3 is 14 amino acids long. V shed 2 bases and J 8 bases; nucleotides not matched to a gene: 6.

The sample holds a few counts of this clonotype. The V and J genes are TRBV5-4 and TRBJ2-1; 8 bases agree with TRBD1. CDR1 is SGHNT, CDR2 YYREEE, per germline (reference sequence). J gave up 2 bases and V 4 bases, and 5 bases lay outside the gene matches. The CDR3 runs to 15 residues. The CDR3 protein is CASSPTGGPYNEQFF. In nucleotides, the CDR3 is TGTGCCAGCAGCCCTACAGGGGGACCCTACAATGAGCAGTTCTTC.

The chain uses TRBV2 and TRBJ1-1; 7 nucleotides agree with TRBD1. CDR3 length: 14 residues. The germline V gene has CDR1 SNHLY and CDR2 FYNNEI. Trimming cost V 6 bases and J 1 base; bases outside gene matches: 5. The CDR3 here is CASSAGQQNTEAFF. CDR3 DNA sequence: TGTGCCAGCAGCGCGGGACAGCAGAACACTGAAGCTTTCTTT.